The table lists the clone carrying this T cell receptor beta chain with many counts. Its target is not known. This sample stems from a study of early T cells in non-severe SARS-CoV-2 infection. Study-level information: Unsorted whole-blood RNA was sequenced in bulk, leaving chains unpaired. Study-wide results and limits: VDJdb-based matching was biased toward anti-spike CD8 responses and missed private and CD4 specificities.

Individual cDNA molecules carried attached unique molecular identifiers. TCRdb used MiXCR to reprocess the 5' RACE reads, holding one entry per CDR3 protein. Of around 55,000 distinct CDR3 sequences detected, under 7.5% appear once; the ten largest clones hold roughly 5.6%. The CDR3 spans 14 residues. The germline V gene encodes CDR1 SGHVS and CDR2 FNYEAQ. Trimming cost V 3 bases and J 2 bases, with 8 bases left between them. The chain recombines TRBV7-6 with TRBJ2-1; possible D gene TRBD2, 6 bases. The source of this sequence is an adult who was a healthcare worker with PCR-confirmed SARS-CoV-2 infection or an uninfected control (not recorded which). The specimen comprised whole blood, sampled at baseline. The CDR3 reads CASSLPGAYNEQFF. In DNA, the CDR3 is TGTGCCAGCAGCTTGCCGGGGGCCTACAATGAGCAGTTCTTC.